The 3 T cell receptor beta chains reported below all come from one sample, sequenced in a study of cytomegalovirus exposure and HLA in healthy donors. The PCR made use of 60 Vbeta and 13 Jbeta primers. The protocol was immunoSEQ multiplex PCR, while the TCRdb copy is restricted to in-frame clones and leaves out a portion. The table has roughly 150,000 clones, 77% seen once. Source material: PBMCs. All receptors come from a male donor in good health and CMV-seronegative.

The V and J genes are TRBV19 and TRBJ1-2; D is possibly TRBD1 (5 bases). The V gene lost 7 bases and the J gene lost 8 bases, with 14 bases spanning the gap. The CDR3 runs to 12 residues. Germline values: CDR1 LNHDA, CDR2 SQIVND (reference sequence). The CDR3 protein is CASTRGARGYTF. The CDR3 nucleotides are TGTGCCAGTACAAGGGGCGCGAGGGGCTACACCTTC.

J is TRBJ1-5 and V is TRBV4-1, with D possibly being TRBD1 (5 bases). V was clipped by 0 bases and J by 11 bases, with 11 bases between them. Germline values: CDR1 MGHRA, CDR2 YSYEKL. The CDR3 extends over 13 amino acids. CDR3 sequence reads: CASSQEAGFAQHF. The CDR3 DNA reads TGCGCCAGCAGCCAAGAAGCAGGGTTCGCCCAGCATTTT.

The J gene is TRBJ1-3, the V gene TRBV2, with D maybe TRBD1 (6 bases). The V and J ends lost 6 bases and 5 bases respectively, with 17 bases between them. Germline loops: CDR1 SNHLY, CDR2 FYNNEI. CDR3 length equals 15 residues. The CDR3 DNA reads TGTGCCAGCAGGAAGGGACAACTAGAGCGAAACACCATATATTTT. Translated: CASRKGQLERNTIYF. Combining the CDR3 with reference TRBV2 and TRBJ1-3 gives the whole variable domain EPEVTQTPSHQVTQMGQEVILRCVPISNHLYFYWYRQILGQKVEFLVSFYNNEISEKSEIFDDQFSVERPDGSNFTLKIRSTKLEDSAMYFCASRKGQLERNTIYFGEGSWLTVV.